Following are 2 T cell receptor beta chains from one sample sequenced in a study of blood T cell repertoires in COVID-19. Only in-frame clones appear in the TCRdb table, and some are missing; sequencing was by immunoSEQ multiplex PCR. The table has roughly 200,000 clones, less than 85% seen once. Input material: PBMCs or T cells enriched from blood (not recorded which). The origin of the receptors is an older woman with acute COVID-19.

The chain has TRBV12-3 or TRBV12-4 and TRBJ2-5; 8 bases match TRBD1. CDR3 length: 13 residues. J lost 3 bases, V lost 7 bases, and 4 bases had no gene match. CDR3 sequence: CASTPDREETQYF. As DNA, the CDR3 is TGTGCCAGCACTCCGGACAGGGAAGAGACCCAGTACTTC.

The chain carries TRBV7-8 and TRBJ2-2, with D possibly TRBD2 on 7 matching bases. Trimming left V 5 bases short and J 3 bases short, with 16 bases between. CDR1 and CDR2 (germline): SGHVS, FQNEAQ. The CDR3 has 16 amino acids. This CDR3 reads CASSRNAGGHTGELFF. The CDR3 nucleotides are TGTGCCAGCAGCCGAAACGCCGGGGGGCACACCGGGGAGCTGTTTTTT.